Below are 14 T cell receptor beta chains sequenced from a single sample in a study of blood T cell repertoires in COVID-19. Produced via immunoSEQ multiplex PCR; TCRdb's table is partial and in-frame only. The sample yields approximately 82,000 clones, roughly 80% seen once. Material for sequencing was peripheral blood. These receptors were taken from a woman between 65 and 79 years old with acute or convalescent COVID-19.

The genes are TRBV11-1 and TRBJ1-1; D remains ambiguous. Germline-derived CDR1 and CDR2 are SGHAT and FQDESV (reference sequence). V lost 5 bases to trimming and J lost 1 base, with 17 bases between them. The CDR3 is made up of 16 amino acids. The CDR3 DNA is TGTGCCAGCAGCCGGAGGTCAGTAACATCGAACACTGAAGCTTTCTTT. Protein product: CASSRRSVTSNTEAFF.

The CDR3 protein is CASSLSTGVETQYF. The CDR3 DNA sequence: TGTGCCAGTAGCCTTTCGACAGGGGTCGAGACCCAGTACTTC. The rearrangement uses TRBV19 and TRBJ2-5, with TRBD1 identical over 8 bases. Germline V gene sequence: CDR1 LNHDA, CDR2 SQIVND (reference sequence). Losses at the gene ends were 6 bases for V and 5 bases for J; bases not matched to a gene: 8. There are 14 residues in the CDR3.

This clone was recorded a few times. The chain links TRBV19 to TRBJ1-1; D perhaps matches TRBD1 (5 bases). The CDR3 runs to 17 residues. V dropped 7 bases and J dropped 3 bases, with 24 bases sitting between them. Germline CDR1 and CDR2: LNHDA and SQIVND (reference sequence). The CDR3 sequence is CASTRGGRRKTDTEAFF. The DNA of the CDR3 is TGTGCCAGTACTCGGGGGGGTCGAAGAAAAACTGACACTGAAGCTTTCTTT.

This clone appeared once. The chain employs TRBV6-6 and TRBJ1-5; 7 bases are a match to TRBD1. The germline V gene has CDR1 MNHNY and CDR2 SVGAGI (reference sequence). CDR3 length: 16 amino acids. Losses at the gene ends were 4 bases for V and 6 bases for J; bases not matched to a gene: 12. CDR3: CASSSRGDSRGQPQHF. The DNA of the CDR3 is TGTGCCAGCAGTTCCCGCGGGGACAGCCGGGGTCAGCCCCAGCATTTT.

This sequence joins TRBV11-1 and TRBJ2-1, with 8 positions matching TRBD2. CDR3 size: 15 residues. Germline CDR1 is SGHAT and CDR2 is FQDESV (reference sequence). V dropped 8 bases and J dropped 5; count of bases not matched to a gene: 11. The CDR3 DNA reads as TGTGCCAGCGGATCCCTGGGACTAGTGAACAATGAGCAGTTCTTC. Its protein product is CASGSLGLVNNEQFF.

This clone was recorded only once. V is TRBV5-1 and J is TRBJ2-2, with D possibly TRBD2 on 6 matching bases. V gave up 0 bases and J gave up 5 bases, with 11 bases separating them. This CDR3 is built from 15 residues. The germline gives CDR1 SGHRS, CDR2 YFSETQ. Here the CDR3 reads CASSLDAGWTGELFF. The CDR3 nucleotides are TGCGCCAGCAGCTTGGATGCGGGATGGACCGGGGAGCTGTTTTTT.

The chain uses TRBV3-1 (or the pseudogene TRBV3-2) and TRBJ2-7; TRBD2 agrees at 11 bases. With 2 bases clipped from V and 0 bases from J, the junction kept 0 bases outside the gene matches. CDR1 is LGHDT, CDR2 YNNKEL, per germline (reference sequence). The CDR3 consists of 15 residues. The CDR3 nucleotides are TGTGCCAGCAGCCAACTAGCGGGAGGCTCCTACGAGCAGTACTTC. Amino acid sequence: CASSQLAGGSYEQYF.

V and J are TRBV25-1 and TRBJ2-5; D possibly corresponds to TRBD2 (5 bases). Between the trimmed V and J ends, which lost 1 base and 2 bases, there was a span of 14 bases. The length of the CDR3 is 16 residues. Germline CDR1 MGHDK, CDR2 SYGVNS. The chain's CDR3 is CASSESVQEVQETQYF. The CDR3 bases are TGTGCCAGCAGTGAATCGGTCCAGGAGGTACAAGAGACCCAGTACTTC.

The chain combines TRBV2 with TRBJ2-7; D is perhaps TRBD2 (6 bases). Per germline, CDR1 SNHLY and CDR2 FYNNEI. The CDR3 is 15 amino acids. Deletions cut 8 bases from V and 5 bases from J, with 22 bases between. The CDR3 sequence is CASRGGLTGVNEQYF. Written as DNA, the CDR3 is TGTGCCAGCCGGGGTGGGTTAACGGGAGTCAACGAGCAGTACTTC.

The rearrangement links TRBV27 to TRBJ1-4; D is undetermined. The CDR3 length is 14 residues. Trimming took off 3 bases at V and 5 bases at J, with 10 bases between the two ends. Germline V gives CDR1 MNHEY, CDR2 SMNVEV (reference sequence). CDR3: CASSFMGENEKLFF. The DNA of the CDR3 is TGTGCCAGCAGTTTTATGGGCGAGAATGAAAAACTGTTTTTT.

The chain combines TRBV7-3 with TRBJ2-2; 11 bases line up with TRBD1. The CDR3 runs 13 residues. CDR1 is SGHTA and CDR2 is FQGTGA in the germline V gene. Trimming at V came to 8 bases and at J to 6 bases, leaving 2 bases not matched to a gene. Here the CDR3 DNA reads TGTGCCAGCGGGGGACAGGGGGCCGGGGAGCTGTTTTTT. Translation: CASGGQGAGELFF.

The V and J genes are TRBV2 and TRBJ1-1, with D unclear. The ends were cut back, 0 bases at V and 3 bases at J, with 20 bases in the middle. The germline V gene has CDR1 SNHLY and CDR2 FYNNEI. The CDR3 totals 18 residues. The CDR3 DNA reads TGTGCCAGCAGTGAAGCGCTTCTTTTCAGTCGACTGGACACTGAAGCTTTCTTT. Translating gives CASSEALLFSRLDTEAFF. Combining the CDR3 with reference TRBV2 and TRBJ1-1 gives the whole variable domain EPEVTQTPSHQVTQMGQEVILRCVPISNHLYFYWYRQILGQKVEFLVSFYNNEISEKSEIFDDQFSVERPDGSNFTLKIRSTKLEDSAMYFCASSEALLFSRLDTEAFFGQGTRLTVV.

V is TRBV3-1 (or the pseudogene TRBV3-2) and J is TRBJ2-1; 7 bases map to TRBD2. This CDR3 is 14 amino acids long. The germline gives CDR1 LGHDT, CDR2 YNNKEL (reference sequence). Trimming took 4 bases from V and 7 from J; bases not matched to a gene: 7. CDR3 in amino acids: CASSRGRVGNEQFF. CDR3 nucleotide sequence: TGTGCCAGCAGCCGTGGGAGGGTGGGGAATGAGCAGTTCTTC.

The chain couples TRBV30 to TRBJ1-1; 8 positions match TRBD1. CDR1 is GTSNPN, CDR2 SVGIG, per germline (reference sequence). This CDR3 region has 13 residues. The V and J ends lost 5 bases and 1 base, in that order; junction bases with no gene match: 3. CDR3 amino acids: CAWGGQGNTEAFF. The DNA for the CDR3 is TGTGCCTGGGGAGGACAGGGGAACACTGAAGCTTTCTTT.